The 31 T cell receptor beta chains below were found in one sample sequenced in a study of shared clonotypes between healthy human individuals. The table came from immunoSEQ multiplex PCR; TCRdb's copy has only in-frame clones and leaves some out. Counted here are a few hundred thousand clones, 70% to 80% occurring once; the ten biggest clones make up more than 10%. Sequencing was carried out using PBMCs. These receptor sequences come from a woman aged 35 to 49 in good health. Some clones in this sample may be carry-over from other donors' samples.

This chain joins TRBV25-1 and TRBJ1-2; 8 bases line up with TRBD1. In germline, CDR1 is MGHDK, CDR2 SYGVNS. The CDR3 totals 13 residues. The J segment lost 7 bases and the V segment lost 8 bases, leaving 9 bases of the junction unmatched. In DNA, the CDR3 is TGTGCCAGCCGGACAGGGACCAGCGGTGGCTACACCTTC. Its protein product is CASRTGTSGGYTF.

The rearrangement uses TRBV10-3 and TRBJ2-1; D may be TRBD1 (6 bases). The germline gives CDR1 ENHRY, CDR2 SYGVKD. V lost 4 bases to trimming and J lost 12 bases, with 16 bases between them. The CDR3 has 13 amino acids. CDR3 bases: TGTGCCATCAGTGCCTCTCAGGACAGCGGGCAGTTCTTC. Encoded protein: CAISASQDSGQFF.

A remark on this clone: A much larger clone is a single base away; this may be a read error. The chain uses TRBV7-3 and TRBJ2-2, with 7 bases identical to TRBD1. The CDR3 spans 14 residues. V shed 4 bases, J shed 2 bases, and the junction held 1 base outside the gene matches. Looked up from germline, CDR1 is SGHTA and CDR2 is FQGTGA. The CDR3 reads CASSWDSNTGELFF. For the CDR3, the DNA is TGTGCCAGCAGCTGGGACAGTAACACCGGGGAGCTGTTTTTT.

The gene calls are TRBV7-7 and TRBJ1-5; 8 bases agree with TRBD1. The CDR3 spans 16 residues. Trimming cost V 5 bases and J 3 bases; bases outside gene matches: 9. Germline V gene data show CDR1 as SSHAT and CDR2 as FNYEAQ (reference sequence). Written as DNA, the CDR3 is TGTGCCAGCAGCACCCGGACAGGGACAGACAATCAGCCCCAGCATTTT. This gives the protein CASSTRTGTDNQPQHF.

This chain connects TRBV11-2 to TRBJ1-6; D is unresolved. CDR1 and CDR2 from the germline V gene are SGHAT and FQNNGV. The CDR3 loop spans 16 amino acids. V was pared by 6 bases and J by 0 bases, with 12 bases between. Here the CDR3 DNA reads TGTGCCAGCAGTCTGGCCGGGAGCTCCTATAATTCACCCCTCCACTTT. It translates to CASSLAGSSYNSPLHF.

The chain employs TRBV5-1 and TRBJ2-5, with 12 bases fitting TRBD2. This CDR3 is built from 17 residues. Germline trimming cut 4 bases from V and 5 bases from J; bases unmatched to any gene: 12. The germline V gene encodes CDR1 SGHRS and CDR2 YFSETQ. Here the CDR3 DNA reads TGCGCCAGCAGCCCCTCATGGACTAGCGGGATGGGTGAGACCCAGTACTTC. Translated, it gives CASSPSWTSGMGETQYF.

The rearrangement joins TRBV9 to TRBJ1-2; the D gene is possibly TRBD1 (5 bases). Germline V gene data show CDR1 as SGDLS and CDR2 as YYNGEE. V lost 6 bases and J 4 bases, leaving 7 bases between the germline ends. The CDR3 covers 11 residues. In nucleotides, the CDR3 is TGTGCCAGCACGGGGCCCTATGGCTACACCTTC. This encodes CASTGPYGYTF.

The chain has TRBV18 and TRBJ1-5; 8 positions match TRBD1. V lost 0 bases, J lost 4 bases, and 14 bases stayed unmatched. The CDR3 contains 19 residues. Germline CDR1 is KGHSH and CDR2 is LQKENI. CDR3 sequence: CASSPPLAGGTGGNQPQHF. CDR3 bases: TGTGCCAGCTCACCACCGCTGGCAGGGGGTACAGGGGGGAATCAGCCCCAGCATTTT.

The rearrangement links TRBV30 to TRBJ1-1; a possible D gene is TRBD1 (6 bases). CDR1 is GTSNPN, CDR2 SVGIG, per germline (reference sequence). V was clipped by 7 bases and J by 6 bases, with 15 bases between them. The CDR3 spans 12 residues. The CDR3 protein is CASPGVGAEAFF. CDR3 nucleotides: TGTGCCTCCCCAGGGGTTGGGGCTGAAGCTTTCTTT.

The chain carries TRBV27 and TRBJ2-7; D might be TRBD2 (5 bases). This CDR3 region has 14 residues. CDR1 MNHEY and CDR2 SMNVEV come from the germline V gene (reference sequence). V was trimmed by 2 bases and J by 3 bases, leaving 11 bases between them. The CDR3 DNA reads as TGTGCCAGCAGTTTAGTACTAGGATACTACGAGCAGTACTTC. Residues: CASSLVLGYYEQYF.

Details on this clone: The junction does not match germline at one end; this may be a read error. The gene calls are TRBV10-3 and TRBJ2-1; D is tentatively TRBD1 or TRBD2 (6 bases each). The CDR3 contains 13 residues. Germline V lookup: CDR1 ENHRY, CDR2 SYGVKD. The CDR3 loop reads CASSTGADNEQFF. The CDR3, as DNA: TGTGCCAGCAGTACGGGGGCGGACAATGAGCAGTTCTTC.

As for this clone: A read error is possible here, since a much larger clone lies one base away. The CDR3 here is CAIADRERGEPQHF. In DNA form, the CDR3 reads TGTGCCATAGCCGACAGGGAGCGTGGGGAGCCCCAGCATTTT. The chain carries TRBV7-9 and TRBJ1-5, with 7 bases lining up with TRBD1. Germline loops: CDR1 SEHNR, CDR2 FQNEAQ (reference sequence). With V trimmed by 10 bases and J by 8 bases, 14 bases remained unmatched. CDR3 length: 14 residues.

J is TRBJ2-7 and V is TRBV6-5; D remains ambiguous. CDR3 size: 13 residues. Germline assignment: CDR1 MNHEY and CDR2 SVGAGI. The germline V and J ends were trimmed by 8 bases and 2 bases, with 13 bases remaining between them. This chain's CDR3 is CASCPGPAYEQYF. In DNA, the CDR3 is TGTGCCAGCTGCCCTGGGCCCGCCTACGAGCAGTACTTC.

This chain links TRBV7-3 with TRBJ2-1; 11 nucleotides match TRBD2. V gave up 3 bases and J gave up 3 bases; unmatched junction bases: 1. CDR3 size: 15 residues. Germline V gene data show CDR1 as SGHTA and CDR2 as FQGTGA. CDR3 coding DNA: TGTGCCAGCAGCTTGACTAGCGGGGTCTACAATGAGCAGTTCTTC. Protein sequence: CASSLTSGVYNEQFF.

The rearrangement joins TRBV7-6 to TRBJ1-3, with a tentative D call TRBD1 (5 bases). The CDR3 has 14 residues. V was clipped by 4 bases and J by 4 bases, with 11 bases between them. Germline V gene data show CDR1 as SGHVS and CDR2 as FNYEAQ. CDR3 protein: CASSSRDFGNTIYF. Here the CDR3 DNA reads TGTGCCAGCAGCTCCCGGGACTTCGGAAACACCATATATTTT.

The rearrangement joins TRBV6-6 to TRBJ2-1; TRBD2 aligns across 10 bases. This CDR3 region has 15 residues. Germline V gene lookup returns CDR1 MNHNY and CDR2 SVGAGI (reference sequence). V trimming: 4 bases; J trimming: 5 bases; junction bases outside the gene matches: 5. Here the CDR3 reads CASSSSGRSDNEQFF. In DNA, the CDR3 is TGTGCCAGCAGTTCTAGCGGGAGATCAGACAATGAGCAGTTCTTC.

About this clone itself: Other DNA sequences in the sample encode the same CDR3. Here the CDR3 DNA reads TGTGCCAGCAGCTTAGGCAGCAATGAGCAGTTCTTC. Translating it yields CASSLGSNEQFF. J is TRBJ2-1 and V is TRBV7-3; D ambiguous. In germline, CDR1 is SGHTA, CDR2 FQGTGA. Between the trimmed V and J ends, which lost 2 bases and 6 bases, there was a span of 5 bases. CDR3 length equals 12 residues.

On this clone: This may come from a read error, since a much larger clone is one base off. This chain links TRBV9 with TRBJ2-5, with TRBD2 matching over 9 bases. TRBJ2-7 explains the end of the DNA better; the J call may be wrong. The germline V gene encodes CDR1 SGDLS and CDR2 YYNGEE. The CDR3 sequence is 15 residues long. CDR3 bases: TGTGCCAGCAGCGTAGGTCCTAGCGGGAACTACGAGCAGTACTTC. It is translated as CASSVGPSGNYEQYF.

This clone was seen a few times. The rearrangement joins TRBV29-1 to TRBJ2-1; D may be TRBD2 (7 bases). CDR3 length: 11 residues. The V and J ends lost 4 bases and 16 bases respectively, with 17 bases between them. The germline V gene encodes CDR1 SQVTM and CDR2 ANQGSEA. This CDR3 reads CSVVDAGAYFF. CDR3 DNA: TGCAGCGTTGTAGACGCGGGGGCGTATTTCTTC.

The chain recombines TRBV7-2 with TRBJ2-7, with D perhaps TRBD2 (5 bases). Germline-derived CDR1 and CDR2 are SGHTA and FQGNSA. Trimming cost V 4 bases and J 5 bases, with 12 bases left between them. The CDR3 sequence is 13 residues long. The CDR3 here is CASSSDYGDEQYF. The CDR3 DNA reads as TGTGCCAGCAGCTCCGACTATGGCGACGAGCAGTACTTC.

The V and J genes are TRBV7-9 and TRBJ2-7; a weak D match, TRBD1 (5 bases). The V gene lost 3 bases and the J gene lost 5 bases, with 8 bases spanning the gap. This CDR3 spans 12 amino acids. Germline V lookup: CDR1 SEHNR, CDR2 FQNEAQ (reference sequence). This CDR3 reads CASSFSRDEQYF. The CDR3 DNA is TGTGCCAGCAGCTTCAGCAGGGACGAGCAGTACTTC.

V usage is TRBV27 and J usage is TRBJ2-7; 11 bases map to TRBD1. The CDR3 is 15 residues long. The V segment lost 5 bases and the J segment 3 bases; nucleotides outside the gene matches: 6. The germline V gene encodes CDR1 MNHEY and CDR2 SMNVEV (reference sequence). The CDR3 spells CASSPTGTGGYEQYF. The CDR3 DNA sequence: TGTGCCAGCAGTCCGACCGGGACAGGGGGCTACGAGCAGTACTTC.

The genes are TRBV27 and TRBJ2-3; 8 nucleotides align to TRBD1. The CDR3 runs 14 residues. CDR1 and CDR2 from the germline V gene are MNHEY and SMNVEV (reference sequence). J gave up 1 base and V 10 bases, and 7 bases lay outside the gene matches. The CDR3 DNA reads as TGTGCCACTAGTCCGGGACAGGGCACAGATACGCAGTATTTT. It codes for CATSPGQGTDTQYF.

This clone was found a few times. V and J are TRBV6-1 and TRBJ2-7, with D possibly TRBD1 on 5 matching bases. The germline V gene has CDR1 MNHNS and CDR2 SASEGT. V lost 6 bases and J 3 bases, leaving 9 bases between the germline ends. The CDR3 covers 12 residues. The CDR3 loop reads CASRDTIYEQYF. The CDR3, as DNA: TGTGCCAGCAGGGACACTATCTACGAGCAGTACTTC.

In regard to this clone: Relative to the germline gene, one junction end is altered; a read error may explain this. The chain joins TRBV4-3 to TRBJ2-1; 8 nucleotides match TRBD2. The V gene's germline CDR1 is LGHNA and CDR2 YSLEER. CDR3 length: 15 residues. In nucleotides, the CDR3 is TGCACCAGCGGTTTAGCGGGGAACTCCTACAATGAGCAGTTCTTC. It translates to CTSGLAGNSYNEQFF.

The chain joins TRBV2 to TRBJ1-2, with unresolved D. The V gene's germline CDR1 is SNHLY and CDR2 FYNNEI. V was pared by 4 bases and J by 8 bases, with 11 bases between. The CDR3 loop spans 12 amino acids. The CDR3 bases are TGTGCCAGCAGTGCCGGGGAAACAGGCTACACCTTC. Encoded protein: CASSAGETGYTF.

This chain uses TRBV7-2 with TRBJ1-2; 9 bases are shared with TRBD1. V shed 4 bases and J 8 bases; nucleotides not matched to a gene: 14. Germline V lookup: CDR1 SGHTA, CDR2 FQGNSA. The CDR3 length is 16 residues. The CDR3 DNA sequence: TGTGCCAGCAGCTCGACCCCCCCGGGACAGGGATCCGGCTACACCTTC. Encoded protein: CASSSTPPGQGSGYTF.

The V gene is TRBV5-4, the J gene TRBJ1-6; possibly TRBD1 for D (5 bases). The CDR3 has 16 amino acids. Per germline, CDR1 SGHNT and CDR2 YYREEE (reference sequence). Trimming removed 0 bases at V and 7 bases at J, with 14 bases between. The CDR3 region is CASSLAGGRENSPLHF. CDR3 sequence (DNA): TGTGCCAGCAGCTTGGCTGGGGGTCGAGAGAATTCACCCCTCCACTTT.

This clone was seen a single time. The chain is built from TRBV5-4 and TRBJ2-3; 7 bases agree with TRBD2. This CDR3 is built from 15 residues. The germline gives CDR1 SGHNT, CDR2 YYREEE (reference sequence). The ends lost 3 bases at V and 3 bases at J; junction bases unmatched: 7. In DNA form, the CDR3 reads TGTGCCAGCAGCTACGGACTAGTGGTGACAGATACGCAGTATTTT. Protein product: CASSYGLVVTDTQYF.

The chain recombines TRBV5-4 with TRBJ2-7; D remains ambiguous. There are 17 residues in the CDR3. The V and J ends lost 4 bases and 6 bases respectively, with 26 bases between them. Germline V CDR1 and CDR2: SGHNT, YYREEE (reference sequence). DNA for the CDR3: TGTGCCAGCAGCCCCCGTTCAACGGGCCCGCGAACCCTCGAGCAGTACTTC. Translating gives CASSPRSTGPRTLEQYF.

V usage is TRBV6-1 and J usage is TRBJ2-7; D remains unclear. There are 15 residues in the CDR3. The V and J ends lost 6 bases and 0 bases respectively, with 15 bases between them. CDR1 and CDR2 from the germline V gene are MNHNS and SASEGT. The CDR3 protein is CASSPRSWGSYEQYF. Here the CDR3 DNA reads TGTGCCAGCAGCCCTCGGTCCTGGGGCTCCTACGAGCAGTACTTC.